This T cell receptor beta chain was recorded in a study of T cells in Graves' hyperthyroidism and ophthalmopathy. Amplification targeted TCR beta CDR3 regions from RNA transcripts. Primed by the HTBI set, a first-round RT-PCR was run on the TCR CDR3. Each CDR3 protein gets one entry after TCRdb re-called the multiplex PCR reads with MiXCR. The sample holds fewer than 350,000 distinct CDR3 sequences, roughly 18% seen once. This clonotype was observed a few times. CDR1 SNHLY and CDR2 FYNNEI come from the germline V gene. The CDR3 is 14 residues long. The germline V and J ends were trimmed by 7 bases and 0 bases, with 10 bases remaining between them.

What was sequenced was blood. The receptor was derived from a woman aged 45 to 65 with Graves' hyperthyroidism. The gene calls are TRBV2 and TRBJ1-3; no definite D call. For the CDR3, the DNA is TGTGCCAGCACCGTACTCAACTCTGGAAACACCATATATTTT. Residues: CASTVLNSGNTIYF. Complete variable domain (other parts from reference TRBV2 and TRBJ1-3): EPEVTQTPSHQVTQMGQEVILRCVPISNHLYFYWYRQILGQKVEFLVSFYNNEISEKSEIFDDQFSVERPDGSNFTLKIRSTKLEDSAMYFCASTVLNSGNTIYFGEGSWLTVV.